The clone carrying this T cell receptor (beta chain) was observed a few times. CDR1 is KGHSH and CDR2 is LQKENI in the germline V gene. There are 14 residues in the CDR3. Trimming took 6 bases from V and 0 from J, leaving 10 bases between them. The data stem from a study of T cell repertoires in cytomegalovirus infection. TCRdb reanalysed the reads using MiXCR and keeps one entry per CDR3 protein. The table records around 130,000 distinct CDR3 sequences, 7% to 10% of them present only once. The TCR sequence derives from a human donor in good health (CMV status not recorded). Some clones in this sample may be carry-over from other donors' samples. Sequenced sample: PBMCs. The chain employs TRBV18 and TRBJ2-3; D ambiguous. CDR3: CASSRQASTDTQYF. CDR3 in DNA: TGTGCCAGCTCGCGACAAGCTAGCACAGATACGCAGTATTTT.